This section outlines one TCR beta chain sequence together with its context. As yet, its antigen is unknown. This record comes from a study of vaccination and CD4 T cells after COVID-19. About the research overall: The authors exposed cells to overlapping spike peptides derived from SARS-CoV-2, HCoV-NL63, HCoV-OC43 and HCoV-229E.

Time point reported: late sampling 161 to 241 days after vaccination in three convalescent patients. As for treatment: approximately 10-day PBMC culture with coronavirus spike peptide pools or control peptides (ViraFEST assay). The Oncomine TCR Beta short-read assay was applied to DNA of cultured CD4+ T cells. The genomic DNA was obtained from cultured CD4+ T cells by extraction with the QIAamp micro DNA kit. TCRdb recomputed calls from the PCR reads with MiXCR, one row per CDR3 protein. The repertoire holds about 22,000 distinct CDR3 sequences, about 31% seen once, with 9.5% to 12% in the top ten. This CDR3 contains 13 residues. Trimming pared 4 bases from V and 7 bases from J, leaving 12 bases between. Germline values: CDR1 ENHRY, CDR2 SYGVKD.

The receptor's source is a human donor who had recovered from COVID-19. The rearrangement links TRBV10-3 to TRBJ2-3, with unresolved D. This specimen was CD4+ T cells from blood, cultured in vitro, taken about 7 months after SARS-CoV-2 vaccination. The CDR3 loop is CAISAHSSYTQYF. CDR3 sequence (DNA): TGTGCCATCAGTGCTCATAGCTCATATACGCAGTATTTT.